This passage covers 16 T cell receptor beta chains from one sample sequenced in a study of identical twins. TCRdb re-derived calls from the 5' RACE reads in MiXCR, one entry per CDR3 protein. The data contain about 890,000 distinct CDR3 sequences, roughly an eighth of them singletons. The same data also went into a second study, on yellow fever vaccine responses in identical twins.

Sample: PBMCs. These receptors were obtained from a young woman in good health.

V and J are TRBV20-1 and TRBJ1-1; D might be TRBD1 (6 bases). CDR1 and CDR2 from the germline V gene are DFQATT and SNEGSKA (reference sequence). The V and J ends lost 4 bases and 3 bases respectively, with 12 bases between them. CDR3 size: 13 residues. CDR3: CSAKTGRDTEAFF. DNA of the CDR3: TGCAGTGCTAAAACAGGGAGGGACACTGAAGCTTTCTTT.

This clonotype was observed many times. The chain joins TRBV12-3 or TRBV12-4 to TRBJ2-5, with 14 bases that match TRBD2. The length of the CDR3 is 16 residues. Trimming at V came to 0 bases and at J to 4 bases, leaving 1 base not matched to a gene. This CDR3 reads CASSLAGLAGGETQYF. CDR3 DNA sequence: TGTGCCAGCAGTTTAGCAGGACTAGCGGGGGGAGAGACCCAGTACTTC.

At least ten counts were recorded for this clonotype. The chain has TRBV20-1 and TRBJ2-2; possibly TRBD1 for D (5 bases). The CDR3 extends over 15 amino acids. Trimming left V 3 bases short and J 0 bases short, with 11 bases between. Germline CDR1 DFQATT, CDR2 SNEGSKA (reference sequence). The CDR3 DNA reads TGCAGTGCTAGGAAAGGGGTTGCGAACACCGGGGAGCTGTTTTTT. It yields the protein CSARKGVANTGELFF.

This chain uses TRBV10-3 with TRBJ2-6; D uncertain. Germline V CDR1 and CDR2: ENHRY, SYGVKD. This CDR3 has 14 residues. Trimming removed 3 bases at V and 9 bases at J, with 12 bases between. Here the CDR3 DNA reads TGTGCCATCAGTGAAAAGTTACAGAACAACGTCCTGACTTTC. Amino acids: CAISEKLQNNVLTF.

V gene TRBV29-1 combines with J gene TRBJ2-1; 9 bases match TRBD2. Unmatched junction bases numbered 6, after V lost 0 bases and J lost 3 bases. The CDR3 is 16 residues long. Germline V CDR1 and CDR2: SQVTM, ANQGSEA. The CDR3 nucleotides are TGCAGCGTTGAAGACCTAGCGGGGTCCAACTACAATGAGCAGTTCTTC. Its protein is CSVEDLAGSNYNEQFF.

This clonotype appeared many times. This rearrangement joins TRBV3-1 to TRBJ2-7, with 7 bases lining up with TRBD1. Per the germline V gene, CDR1 is LGHDT and CDR2 is YNNKEL (reference sequence). The CDR3 runs 17 residues. The trim removed 0 bases at V and 2 bases at J, leaving 10 bases unmatched. The CDR3 DNA reads TGTGCCAGCAGCCAAGACCCATCGACAGGGAGAGCCTACGAGCAGTACGTC. As protein: CASSQDPSTGRAYEQYV.

This clonotype was seen a few times. V gene TRBV10-3 combines with J gene TRBJ2-1; 9 bases align to TRBD1. The V segment lost 6 bases and the J segment 6 bases; nucleotides outside the gene matches: 12. CDR3 length: 16 residues. Germline-derived CDR1 and CDR2 are ENHRY and SYGVKD. The CDR3 protein is CAIRERDRVNRNEQFF. CDR3 in DNA: TGTGCCATCAGGGAGCGGGACAGGGTTAATCGCAATGAGCAGTTCTTC.

The CDR3 coding sequence is TGTGCCAGCAGCTTAAGGTCCGGACTAGCGGGGCGCCTGGGTTACAATGAGCAGTTCTTC. It yields the protein CASSLRSGLAGRLGYNEQFF. The chain is built from TRBV7-8 and TRBJ2-1; TRBD2 agrees at 12 bases. Unmatched junction bases numbered 15, after V lost 2 bases and J lost 4 bases. Germline V gives CDR1 SGHVS, CDR2 FQNEAQ. The CDR3 covers 20 residues.

The chain couples TRBV20-1 to TRBJ2-1; 11 bases are shared with TRBD2. Trimming took 5 bases from V and 6 from J; bases not matched to a gene: 12. The CDR3 is 16 residues long. CDR1 is DFQATT and CDR2 is SNEGSKA in the germline V gene (reference sequence). CDR3 in amino acids: CSAQNTAGLAANEQFF. The DNA for the CDR3 is TGCAGTGCTCAAAACACCGCGGGACTAGCGGCCAATGAGCAGTTCTTC.

This clonotype turned up a few times. The chain has TRBV2 and TRBJ2-1, with TRBD2 identical over 12 bases. V dropped 6 bases and J dropped 8; count of bases not matched to a gene: 11. The CDR3 extends over 16 amino acids. Germline V gene sequence: CDR1 SNHLY, CDR2 FYNNEI. For the CDR3, the DNA is TGTGCCAGCAGCGCAAAGACTAGCGGGAGTAGACATGAGCAGTTCTTC. Translated: CASSAKTSGSRHEQFF.

This clonotype was observed at least ten times. V gene TRBV25-1 combines with J gene TRBJ2-3; D is ambiguous. This CDR3 region has 10 residues. Trimming removed 6 bases from V and 4 bases from J, with 2 bases in between. CDR1 is MGHDK and CDR2 is SYGVNS in the germline V gene. CDR3 protein: CASRSDTQYF. CDR3 bases: TGTGCCAGCAGGTCAGATACGCAGTATTTT.

This clonotype was seen more than once but under ten times. The chain carries TRBV6-5 and TRBJ2-5, with TRBD1 matching over 10 bases. Germline-derived CDR1 and CDR2 are MNHEY and SVGAGI. The CDR3 sequence is 15 residues long. J was trimmed by 4 bases and V by 4 bases; bases with no gene match: 6. CDR3 DNA: TGTGCCAGCAGTTCCGGGACAGGGGAGGTAGAGACCCAGTACTTC. It specifies CASSSGTGEVETQYF.

This clonotype was counted ten times or more. The rearrangement uses TRBV7-9 and TRBJ2-1; D is unresolved. V gave up 2 bases and J gave up 8 bases, with 7 bases separating them. From germline, CDR1 is SEHNR and CDR2 FQNEAQ (reference sequence). This CDR3 comprises 12 residues. The CDR3 is CASSLTADEQFF. The CDR3 DNA follows: TGTGCCAGCAGCTTAACTGCTGATGAGCAGTTCTTC.

The V call is TRBV9, the J call TRBJ2-7; 9 bases align to TRBD2. The CDR3 totals 16 residues. V lost 0 bases and J lost 1; bases outside the gene matches: 5. Germline V gene data show CDR1 as SGDLS and CDR2 as YYNGEE. Written as DNA, the CDR3 is TGTGCCAGCAGCGTAGATGCAGCGGGAGGTTCCTACGAGCAGTACTTC. Translating gives CASSVDAAGGSYEQYF.

This chain connects TRBV20-1 to TRBJ2-1; 13 bases are shared with TRBD2. The CDR3 is made up of 15 amino acids. J lost 8 bases, V lost 6 bases, and 10 bases had no gene match. Per germline, CDR1 DFQATT and CDR2 SNEGSKA (reference sequence). The CDR3 loop is CSALQLAGGTDEQFF. CDR3 nucleotides: TGCAGTGCCCTCCAACTAGCGGGGGGGACGGATGAGCAGTTCTTC.

The CDR3 sequence is CASRIPGTAHGYTF. The CDR3 DNA sequence: TGTGCCAGCAGAATTCCGGGGACGGCACATGGCTACACCTTC. The chain has TRBV3-1 and TRBJ1-2; maybe TRBD1 (5 bases). Germline values: CDR1 LGHDT, CDR2 YNNKEL (reference sequence). The CDR3 length is 14 residues. V was clipped by 6 bases and J by 6 bases, with 17 bases between them. The whole variable domain, filled in from reference TRBV3-1 and TRBJ1-2, reads DTAVSQTPKYLVTQMGNDKSIKCEQNLGHDTMYWYKQDSKKFLKIMFSYNNKELIINETVPNRFSPKSPDKAHLNLHINSLELGDSAVYFCASRIPGTAHGYTFGSGTRLTVV.